The clone carrying this T cell receptor beta chain was picked up a small number of times. Germline CDR1 is SGHVS and CDR2 is FQNEAQ. The CDR3 totals 16 residues. J gave up 6 bases and V 5 bases, and 11 bases lay outside the gene matches. This record belongs to a study of blood T cell repertoires in COVID-19. On the study more broadly: From the United States, Italy and Spain came samples of acute and convalescent COVID-19. T cells, B-cell-depleted T cells, or PBMCs supplied cDNA or gDNA.

Original analysis: Estimates of nucleated cell counts were drawn from the amplification of reference gene primers. The protocol was immunoSEQ multiplex PCR, while the TCRdb copy is restricted to in-frame clones and leaves out a portion. V and J calls and clone size are those listed in that table; D and trimming were worked out from the DNA. The sample yields hundreds of thousands of clones, around 87% seen once. The V gene is TRBV7-8, the J gene TRBJ2-7, with 12 nucleotides matching TRBD2. This TCR was sampled from a man between 70 and 80 years old with acute or convalescent COVID-19. The sequencing sample was made of peripheral blood. In nucleotides, the CDR3 is TGTGCCAGCAGCCACGGACTAGCGGGGATTCACTCCGAGCAGTACTTC. Translating it yields CASSHGLAGIHSEQYF.